This T cell receptor beta chain was retrieved from a study of T cells after yellow fever vaccination. Study-level results: When the response was secondary, it was weaker but reached its peak faster, day 5 versus 15. Few clonotypes appeared in both CD4 and CD8 compartments. Detected again after the booster were most primary-vaccination clones, at roughly 95% CD4 and about 90% CD8.

One entry per CDR3 protein, called by TCRdb with MiXCR from the 5' RACE reads. The sample yields some 500,000 distinct CDR3 sequences, about 13% seen once. The CDR3 contains 13 residues. Trimming took off 6 bases at V and 4 bases at J, with 13 bases between the two ends. The germline gives CDR1 DFQATT, CDR2 SNEGSKA (reference sequence). This clonotype was counted a few times. Its matching antigen is unknown. The genes are TRBV20-1 and TRBJ1-5; D gene unclear. This specimen was PBMCs, taken on the day of the yellow fever booster vaccination. This TCR derives from a man aged 25 to 40 who received the YFV17D yellow fever vaccine. CDR3 loop: CSASWSQNQPQHF. The DNA of the CDR3 is TGCAGTGCATCATGGTCTCAAAATCAGCCCCAGCATTTT.